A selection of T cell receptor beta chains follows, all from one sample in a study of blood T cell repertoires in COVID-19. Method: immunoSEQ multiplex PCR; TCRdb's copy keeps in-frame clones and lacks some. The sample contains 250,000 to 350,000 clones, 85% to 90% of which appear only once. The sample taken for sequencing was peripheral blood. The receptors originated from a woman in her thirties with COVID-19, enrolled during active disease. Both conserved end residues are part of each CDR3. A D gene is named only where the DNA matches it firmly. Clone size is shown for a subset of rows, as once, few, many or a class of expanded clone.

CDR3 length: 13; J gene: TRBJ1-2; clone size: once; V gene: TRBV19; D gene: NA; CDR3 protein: CASSPGLAYGYTF; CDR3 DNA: TGTGCCAGTAGTCCCGGACTTGCCTATGGCTACACCTTC
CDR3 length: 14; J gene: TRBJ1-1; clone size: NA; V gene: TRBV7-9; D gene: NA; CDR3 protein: CASSLLDMNTEAFF; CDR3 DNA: TGTGCCAGCAGCTTACTCGACATGAACACTGAAGCTTTCTTT
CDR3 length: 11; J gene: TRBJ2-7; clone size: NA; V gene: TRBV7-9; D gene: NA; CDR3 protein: CASNLTSEQYF; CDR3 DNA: TGTGCCAGCAACCTTACTAGCGAGCAGTACTTC
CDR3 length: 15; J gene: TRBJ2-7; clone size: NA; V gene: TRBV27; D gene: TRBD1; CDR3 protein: CASSAAGTEIYEQYF; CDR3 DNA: TGTGCCAGCAGTGCCGCCGGGACAGAAATCTACGAGCAGTACTTC
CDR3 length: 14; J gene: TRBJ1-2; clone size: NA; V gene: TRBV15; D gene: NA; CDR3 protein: CATSRGTENYGYTF; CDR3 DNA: TGTGCCACCAGCAGAGGGACAGAAAACTATGGCTACACCTTC
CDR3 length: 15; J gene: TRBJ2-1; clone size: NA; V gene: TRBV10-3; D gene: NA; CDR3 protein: CAISESIRSGEAGFF; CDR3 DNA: TGTGCCATCAGTGAGTCGATACGGTCCGGAGAGGCGGGGTTCTTC
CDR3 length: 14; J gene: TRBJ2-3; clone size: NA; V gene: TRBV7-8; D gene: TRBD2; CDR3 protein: CASSPGLAGGAQYF; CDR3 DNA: TGTGCCAGCAGCCCCGGACTAGCGGGAGGGGCGCAGTATTTT
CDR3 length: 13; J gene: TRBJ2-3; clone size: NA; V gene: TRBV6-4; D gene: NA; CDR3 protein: CASSVQATDTQYF; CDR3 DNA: TGTGCCAGCAGTGTCCAGGCGACAGATACGCAGTATTTT
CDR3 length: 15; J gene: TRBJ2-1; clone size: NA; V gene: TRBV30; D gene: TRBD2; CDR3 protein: CAWSGGLAGVYEQFF; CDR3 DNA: TGTGCCTGGAGCGGAGGACTAGCGGGAGTTTATGAGCAGTTCTTC
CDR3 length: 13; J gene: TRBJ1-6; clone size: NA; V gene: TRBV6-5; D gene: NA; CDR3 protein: CASSYDGNSPLHF; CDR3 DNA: TGTGCCAGCAGTTACGACGGGAATTCACCCCTCCACTTT
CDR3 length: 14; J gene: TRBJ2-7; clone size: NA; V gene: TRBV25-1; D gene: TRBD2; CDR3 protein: CASSPAGAREEQYF; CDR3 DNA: TGTGCCAGCAGCCCTGCGGGAGCTCGGGAAGAGCAGTACTTC
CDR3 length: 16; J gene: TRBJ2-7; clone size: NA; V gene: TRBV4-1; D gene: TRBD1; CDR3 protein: CASSRVKGTGSYEQYF; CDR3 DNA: TGCGCCAGCAGCCGCGTTAAGGGGACAGGGTCCTACGAGCAGTACTTC
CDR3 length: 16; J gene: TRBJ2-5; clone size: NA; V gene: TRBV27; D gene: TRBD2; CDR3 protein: CASSRPGLAGGETQYF; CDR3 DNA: TGTGCCAGCAGCCGACCCGGACTAGCGGGAGGGGAGACCCAGTACTTC
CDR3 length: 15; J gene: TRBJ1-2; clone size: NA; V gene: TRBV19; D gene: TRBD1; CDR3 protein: CASSIGTGGSRGYTF; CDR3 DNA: TGTGCCAGTAGTATCGGGACAGGGGGATCTCGGGGCTACACCTTC
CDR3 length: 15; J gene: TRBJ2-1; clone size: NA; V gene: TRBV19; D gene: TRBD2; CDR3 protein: CASSLGLADYNEQFF; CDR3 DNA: TGTGCCAGTAGTCTGGGACTAGCGGACTACAATGAGCAGTTCTTC
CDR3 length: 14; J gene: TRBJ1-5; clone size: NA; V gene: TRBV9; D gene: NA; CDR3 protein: CASSVGPGDQPQHF; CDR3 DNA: TGTGCCAGCAGCGTGGGCCCAGGGGATCAGCCCCAGCATTTT
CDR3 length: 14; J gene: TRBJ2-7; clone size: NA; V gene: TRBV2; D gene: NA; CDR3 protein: CASSYRGGHYEQYF; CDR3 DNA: TGTGCCAGCAGCTACAGGGGGGGACATTACGAGCAGTACTTC
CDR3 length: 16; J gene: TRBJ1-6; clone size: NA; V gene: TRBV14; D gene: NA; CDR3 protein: CASSQSRGGTNSPLHF; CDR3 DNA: TGTGCCAGCAGCCAGTCTCGGGGTGGCACTAATTCACCCCTCCACTTT
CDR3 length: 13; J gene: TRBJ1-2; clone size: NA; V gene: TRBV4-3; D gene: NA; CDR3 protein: CASSRSGGYGYTF; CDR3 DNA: TGCGCCAGCAGCCGCTCGGGGGGCTATGGCTACACCTTC
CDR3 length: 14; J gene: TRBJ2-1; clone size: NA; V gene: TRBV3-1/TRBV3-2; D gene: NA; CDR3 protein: CASSQAVRNNEQFF; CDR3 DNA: TGTGCCAGCAGCCAAGCGGTACGAAACAATGAGCAGTTCTTC
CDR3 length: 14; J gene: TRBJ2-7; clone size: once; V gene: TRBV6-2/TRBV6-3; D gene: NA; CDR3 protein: CASRYETSLYEQYF; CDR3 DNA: TGTGCCAGCAGGTACGAGACTAGTCTTTACGAGCAGTACTTC
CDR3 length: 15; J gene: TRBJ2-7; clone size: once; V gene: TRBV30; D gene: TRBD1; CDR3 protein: CAWSVRTGGLREQYF; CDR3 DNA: TGTGCCTGGAGTGTGAGGACAGGGGGCTTAAGGGAGCAGTACTTC
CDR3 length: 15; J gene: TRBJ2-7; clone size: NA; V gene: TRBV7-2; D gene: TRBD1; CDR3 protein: CASSIAAGGSYEQYF; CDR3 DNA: TGTGCCAGCAGCATCGCGGCAGGGGGCTCCTACGAGCAGTACTTC
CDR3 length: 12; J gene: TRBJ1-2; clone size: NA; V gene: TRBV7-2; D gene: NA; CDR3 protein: CASSLDRSGYTF; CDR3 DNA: TGTGCCAGCAGCTTAGACAGGTCTGGCTACACCTTC
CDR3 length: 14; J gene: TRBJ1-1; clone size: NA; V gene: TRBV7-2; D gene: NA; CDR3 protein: CASSLGRRGTEAFF; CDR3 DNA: TGTGCCAGCAGCTTAGGCCGAAGGGGGACTGAAGCTTTCTTT
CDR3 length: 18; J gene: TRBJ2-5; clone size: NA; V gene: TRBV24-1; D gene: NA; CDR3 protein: CATSSLRTGDTIGETQYF; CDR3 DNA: TGTGCCACCAGTTCCCTACGGACTGGGGACACTATCGGGGAGACCCAGTACTTC
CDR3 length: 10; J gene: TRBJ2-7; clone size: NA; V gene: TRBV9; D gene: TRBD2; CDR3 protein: CASGEGEQYF; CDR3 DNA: TGTGCCAGCGGGGAGGGAGAGCAGTACTTC
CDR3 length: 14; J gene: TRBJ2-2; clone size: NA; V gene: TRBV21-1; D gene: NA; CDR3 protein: CASVDWANTGELFF; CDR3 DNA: TGTGCCAGCGTGGACTGGGCGAACACCGGGGAGCTGTTTTTT
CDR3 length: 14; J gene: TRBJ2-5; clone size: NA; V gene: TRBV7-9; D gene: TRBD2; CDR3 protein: CASRGTTSGETQYF; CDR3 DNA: TGTGCCAGCAGGGGGACTACCTCCGGGGAGACCCAGTACTTC
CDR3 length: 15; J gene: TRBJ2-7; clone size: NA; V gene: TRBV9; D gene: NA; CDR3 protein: CASSPSLRGTYEQYF; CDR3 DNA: TGTGCCAGCAGCCCTAGTTTGCGGGGAACCTACGAGCAGTACTTC
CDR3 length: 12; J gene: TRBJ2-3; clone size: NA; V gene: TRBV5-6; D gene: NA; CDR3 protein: CASSRLSDTQYF; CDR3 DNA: TGTGCCAGCAGCCGACTCTCAGATACGCAGTATTTT
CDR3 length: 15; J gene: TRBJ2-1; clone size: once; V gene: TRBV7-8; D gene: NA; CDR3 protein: CASSTTGTNNNEQFF; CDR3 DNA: TGTGCCAGCAGCACAACCGGGACAAATAACAATGAGCAGTTCTTC
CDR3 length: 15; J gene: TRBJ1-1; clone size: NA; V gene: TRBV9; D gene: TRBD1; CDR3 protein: CASSLLGQRNTEAFF; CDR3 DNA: TGTGCCAGCAGCTTACTGGGACAGAGGAACACTGAAGCTTTCTTT
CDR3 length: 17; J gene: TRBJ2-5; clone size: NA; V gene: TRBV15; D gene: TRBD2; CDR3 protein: CATSRDSNGRAFETQYF; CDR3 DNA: TGTGCCACCAGCAGAGATTCGAACGGGAGGGCGTTCGAGACCCAGTACTTC
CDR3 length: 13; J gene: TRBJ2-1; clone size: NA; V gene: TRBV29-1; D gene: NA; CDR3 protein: CSAATRLGNEQFF; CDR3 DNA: TGCAGCGCCGCGACTAGGTTAGGCAATGAGCAGTTCTTC
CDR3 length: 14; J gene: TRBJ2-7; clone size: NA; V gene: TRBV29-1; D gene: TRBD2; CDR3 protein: CSVGGSGRTYEQYF; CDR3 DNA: TGCAGCGTTGGAGGTAGCGGGAGGACCTACGAGCAGTACTTC
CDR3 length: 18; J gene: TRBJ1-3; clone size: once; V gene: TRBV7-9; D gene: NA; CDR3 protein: CASSRNIIQQPSGNTIYF; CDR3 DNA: TGTGCCAGCAGCCGAAATATTATACAGCAACCCTCTGGAAACACCATATATTTT
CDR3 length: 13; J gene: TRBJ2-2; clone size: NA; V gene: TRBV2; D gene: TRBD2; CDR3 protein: CASCGGHTGELFF; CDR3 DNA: TGTGCCAGCTGCGGGGGTCACACCGGGGAGCTGTTTTTT
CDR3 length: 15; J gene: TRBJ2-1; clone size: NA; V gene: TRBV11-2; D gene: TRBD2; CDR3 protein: CASSPPTSGPTQQFF; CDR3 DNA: TGTGCCAGCAGCCCCCCCACTAGCGGGCCCACTCAGCAGTTCTTC
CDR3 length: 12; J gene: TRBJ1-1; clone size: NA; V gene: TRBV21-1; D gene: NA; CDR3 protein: CASSRSWTEAFF; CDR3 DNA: TGTGCCAGCAGCAGGAGTTGGACTGAAGCTTTCTTT
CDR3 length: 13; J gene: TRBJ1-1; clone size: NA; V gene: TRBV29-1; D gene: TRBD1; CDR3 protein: CSADRQGRTEAFF; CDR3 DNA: TGCAGCGCCGATAGACAGGGTAGGACTGAAGCTTTCTTT